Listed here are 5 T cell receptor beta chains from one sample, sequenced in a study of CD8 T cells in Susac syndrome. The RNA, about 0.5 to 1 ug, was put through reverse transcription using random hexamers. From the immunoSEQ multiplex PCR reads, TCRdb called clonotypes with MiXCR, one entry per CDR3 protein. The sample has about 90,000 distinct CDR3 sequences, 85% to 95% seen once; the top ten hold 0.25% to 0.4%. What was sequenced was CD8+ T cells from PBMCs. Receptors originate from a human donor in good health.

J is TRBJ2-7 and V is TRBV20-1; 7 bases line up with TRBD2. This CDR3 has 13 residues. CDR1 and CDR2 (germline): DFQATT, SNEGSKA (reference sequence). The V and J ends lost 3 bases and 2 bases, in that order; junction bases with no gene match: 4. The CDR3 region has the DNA TGCAGTGCTAGTTCGGCGGGAGCCTACGAGCAGTACTTC. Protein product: CSASSAGAYEQYF.

CDR3 sequence reads: CASSQDSNADPKRTQYF. The CDR3 nucleotides are TGTGCCAGCAGCCAAGATTCCAACGCGGATCCCAAGAGAACCCAGTACTTC. The J gene is TRBJ2-5, the V gene TRBV3-1; D remains ambiguous. The CDR3 extends over 17 amino acids. CDR1 LGHDT and CDR2 YNNKEL come from the germline V gene (reference sequence). Trimming shortened V by 0 bases and J by 8 bases, and 22 bases separated the two germline ends.

In DNA, the CDR3 is TGTGCCAGCAGCCAAGGGGAGGGCCAGTACTTC. Amino acid sequence: CASSQGEGQYF. The genes are TRBV16 and TRBJ2-5; 7 nucleotides agree with TRBD2. The CDR3 sequence is 11 residues long. J lost 10 bases, V lost 2 bases, and 1 base had no gene match. Germline values: CDR1 KGHSY, CDR2 FQNENV.

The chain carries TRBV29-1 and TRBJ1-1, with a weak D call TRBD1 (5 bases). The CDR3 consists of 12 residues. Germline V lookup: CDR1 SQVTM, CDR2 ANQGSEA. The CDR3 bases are TGCAGTGGGTTTCAGGGGAACACTGAAGCTTTCTTT. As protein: CSGFQGNTEAFF.

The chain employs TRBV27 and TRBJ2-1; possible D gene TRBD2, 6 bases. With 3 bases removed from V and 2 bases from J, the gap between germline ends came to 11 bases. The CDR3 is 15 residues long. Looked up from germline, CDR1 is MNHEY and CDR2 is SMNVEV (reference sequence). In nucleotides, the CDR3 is TGTGCCAGCAGTTTGACTAGATCGCCCTACAATGAGCAGTTCTTC. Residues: CASSLTRSPYNEQFF.